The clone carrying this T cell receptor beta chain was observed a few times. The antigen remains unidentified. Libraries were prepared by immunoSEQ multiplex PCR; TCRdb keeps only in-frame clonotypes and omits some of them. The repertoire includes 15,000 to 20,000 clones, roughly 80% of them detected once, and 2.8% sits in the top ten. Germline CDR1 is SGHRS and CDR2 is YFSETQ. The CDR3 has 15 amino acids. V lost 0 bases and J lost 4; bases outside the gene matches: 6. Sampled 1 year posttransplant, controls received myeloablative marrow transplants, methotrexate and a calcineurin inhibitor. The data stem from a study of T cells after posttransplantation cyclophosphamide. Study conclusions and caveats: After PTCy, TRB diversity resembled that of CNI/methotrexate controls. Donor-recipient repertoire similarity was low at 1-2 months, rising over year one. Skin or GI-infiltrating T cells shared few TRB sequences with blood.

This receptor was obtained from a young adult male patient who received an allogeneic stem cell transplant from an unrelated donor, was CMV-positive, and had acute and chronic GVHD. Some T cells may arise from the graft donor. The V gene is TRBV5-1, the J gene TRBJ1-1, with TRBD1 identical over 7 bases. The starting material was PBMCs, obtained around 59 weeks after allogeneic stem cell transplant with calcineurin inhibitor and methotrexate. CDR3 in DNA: TGCGCCAGCAGCTTGGCCCTCTCAGGGGGCACTGAAGCTTTCTTT. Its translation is CASSLALSGGTEAFF. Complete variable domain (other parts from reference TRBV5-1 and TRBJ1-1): KAGVTQTPRYLIKTRGQQVTLSCSPISGHRSVSWYQQTPGQGLQFLFEYFSETQRNKGNFPGRFSGRQFSNSRSEMNVSTLELGDSALYLCASSLALSGGTEAFFGQGTRLTVV.